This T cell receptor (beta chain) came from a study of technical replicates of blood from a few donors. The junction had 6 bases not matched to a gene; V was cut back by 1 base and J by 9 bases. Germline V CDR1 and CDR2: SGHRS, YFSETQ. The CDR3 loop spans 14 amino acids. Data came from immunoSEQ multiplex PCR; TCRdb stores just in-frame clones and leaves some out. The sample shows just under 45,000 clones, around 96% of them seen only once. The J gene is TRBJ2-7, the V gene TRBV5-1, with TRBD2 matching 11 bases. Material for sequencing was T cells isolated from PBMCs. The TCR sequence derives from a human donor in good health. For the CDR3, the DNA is TGCGCCAGCAGCTTGTCTAGCGGGGGGTCGTGGCAGTACTTC. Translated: CASSLSSGGSWQYF.